This T cell receptor beta chain was captured in a study of T cell clonotyping in hematopoietic cell transplantation. Study-wide context: Recipients' pretransplant samples followed cytoreduction.

With 3 bases clipped from V and 2 bases from J, the junction kept 7 bases outside the gene matches. The CDR3 extends over 17 amino acids. Per germline, CDR1 MGHDK and CDR2 SYGVNS. Study outcomes and limitations: After transplant, recipient diversity fell while pathologically expanded clonotypes grew through day 180.

Method: immunoSEQ multiplex PCR; TCRdb's copy keeps in-frame clones and lacks some. The sample records tens of thousands of clones, about 96% being singletons. Regarding this clone: The target antigen is unknown.

Time point defined: recipient sample about 28 days before transplant, after cytoreduction. Samples: about 28 days before transplant, then days 30, 100 and 180 after. The clonotype originates from a woman between 45 and 65 years old with acute myeloid leukemia. Some clones in this sample may be carry-over from other donors' samples. The sample consisted of peripheral blood mononuclear cells, taken before stem cell transplant. This chain uses TRBV25-1 with TRBJ2-3, with TRBD2 identical over 11 bases. The chain's CDR3 is CASSDHLAGGATDTQYF. CDR3 coding DNA: TGTGCCAGCAGTGATCATCTAGCGGGGGGTGCCACAGATACGCAGTATTTT. Supplemented by reference TRBV25-1 and TRBJ2-3, the full variable domain reads EADIYQTPRYLVIGTGKKITLECSQTMGHDKMYWYQQDPGMELHLIHYSYGVNSTEKGDLSSESTVSRIRTEHFPLTLESARPSHTSQYLCASSDHLAGGATDTQYFGPGTRLTVL.